The rows below give T cell receptor beta chains drawn from one sample of a study of blood T cell repertoires in COVID-19. Profiled with immunoSEQ multiplex PCR; TCRdb holds only in-frame clones, not every one. The sample has 60,000 to 85,000 clones, 91% seen once. Sequenced material: peripheral blood. These TCRs come from a man aged 35 to 55 with COVID-19, enrolled during active disease. Both conserved end residues are part of each CDR3. D genes are given only for firm matches. For some rows the clone size is stated as once, few or many, or as a class when expanded; others skip it.

clone_size: NA
d_call: NA
j_call: TRBJ1-6
v_call: TRBV7-6
cdr3_aa: CASSSSNSISSPLHF
cdr3_nt: TGTGCCAGCAGCTCGAGTAATTCTATTAGTTCACCCCTCCACTTT

clone_size: NA
d_call: NA
j_call: TRBJ2-2
v_call: TRBV3-1/TRBV3-2
cdr3_aa: CASSQVRAPSTGELFF
cdr3_nt: TGTGCCAGCAGCCAAGTCCGCGCCCCGAGCACCGGGGAGCTGTTTTTT

clone_size: NA
d_call: NA
j_call: TRBJ2-7
v_call: TRBV23-1
cdr3_aa: CASNPRRGRTPLYEQYF
cdr3_nt: TGCGCCAGCAACCCTAGGAGGGGGCGCACCCCTCTCTACGAGCAGTACTTC

clone_size: NA
d_call: NA
j_call: TRBJ2-3
v_call: TRBV5-1
cdr3_aa: CASSVGTLASPGDTQYF
cdr3_nt: TGCGCCAGCAGCGTTGGAACCCTAGCGTCCCCCGGAGATACGCAGTATTTT

clone_size: NA
d_call: TRBD2
j_call: TRBJ2-1
v_call: TRBV10-3
cdr3_aa: CAISDPGLAGGLDNEQFF
cdr3_nt: TGTGCCATCAGTGATCCGGGACTAGCGGGGGGCCTCGACAATGAGCAGTTCTTC

clone_size: few
d_call: NA
j_call: TRBJ2-7
v_call: TRBV6-5
cdr3_aa: CATRTVSNYEQYF
cdr3_nt: TGTGCCACCCGGACAGTTTCAAACTACGAGCAGTACTTC

clone_size: NA
d_call: NA
j_call: TRBJ2-5
v_call: TRBV19
cdr3_aa: CASSDQVQETQYF
cdr3_nt: TGTGCCAGTAGTGACCAGGTGCAAGAGACCCAGTACTTC

clone_size: NA
d_call: TRBD1
j_call: TRBJ2-1
v_call: TRBV7-7
cdr3_aa: CASSTGTDNEQFF
cdr3_nt: TGTGCCAGCAGTACCGGGACAGACAATGAGCAGTTCTTC

clone_size: NA
d_call: NA
j_call: TRBJ2-3
v_call: TRBV28
cdr3_aa: CASSSADSLTDTQYF
cdr3_nt: TGTGCCAGCAGTTCCGCGGACAGCCTAACAGATACGCAGTATTTT

clone_size: NA
d_call: TRBD2
j_call: TRBJ2-5
v_call: TRBV4-1
cdr3_aa: CASSQEQAGVRETQYF
cdr3_nt: TGCGCCAGCAGCCAAGAACAAGCGGGGGTGAGAGAGACCCAGTACTTC

clone_size: NA
d_call: NA
j_call: TRBJ2-7
v_call: TRBV12-2
cdr3_aa: CASRLAPGAEVPRRRVTYEQYF
cdr3_nt: TGTGCAAGTCGCTTAGCGCCGGGAGCGGAGGTTCCCAGGAGGCGTGTGACCTACGAGCAGTACTTC

clone_size: NA
d_call: NA
j_call: TRBJ1-3
v_call: TRBV20-1
cdr3_aa: CSAGGDTIYF
cdr3_nt: TGCAGTGCGGGGGGAGACACCATATATTTT

clone_size: NA
d_call: NA
j_call: TRBJ1-2
v_call: TRBV30
cdr3_aa: CAWSGKGAYGYTF
cdr3_nt: TGTGCCTGGAGTGGGAAAGGAGCCTATGGCTACACCTTC

clone_size: NA
d_call: NA
j_call: TRBJ1-3
v_call: TRBV11-2
cdr3_aa: CASSLDQYSGNTIYF
cdr3_nt: TGTGCCAGCAGCTTAGATCAGTACTCTGGAAACACCATATATTTT

clone_size: NA
d_call: NA
j_call: TRBJ1-1
v_call: TRBV5-1
cdr3_aa: CASSLGAGQYTEAFF
cdr3_nt: TGCGCCAGCAGCTTGGGGGCAGGTCAATACACTGAAGCTTTCTTT

clone_size: NA
d_call: TRBD1
j_call: TRBJ1-4
v_call: TRBV10-2
cdr3_aa: CASSRDRRWEKLFF
cdr3_nt: TGCGCCAGCAGCCGGGACAGGCGATGGGAAAAACTGTTTTTT

clone_size: NA
d_call: NA
j_call: TRBJ1-2
v_call: TRBV11-2
cdr3_aa: CASSLGLENYGYTF
cdr3_nt: TGTGCCAGCAGCTTAGGATTGGAGAACTATGGCTACACCTTC

clone_size: NA
d_call: TRBD2
j_call: TRBJ2-1
v_call: TRBV28
cdr3_aa: CASSSGASGGFNEQFF
cdr3_nt: TGTGCCAGCAGTTCCGGGGCTAGCGGGGGTTTTAATGAGCAGTTCTTC

clone_size: NA
d_call: NA
j_call: TRBJ2-2
v_call: TRBV3-1/TRBV3-2
cdr3_aa: CASSLLGGASGHGELFF
cdr3_nt: TGTGCCAGCAGCCTCCTAGGGGGGGCTAGCGGACACGGGGAGCTGTTTTTT

clone_size: NA
d_call: TRBD2
j_call: TRBJ2-5
v_call: TRBV5-1
cdr3_aa: CASSGSLADQGTQYF
cdr3_nt: TGCGCCAGCAGCGGATCACTAGCGGATCAGGGGACCCAGTACTTC